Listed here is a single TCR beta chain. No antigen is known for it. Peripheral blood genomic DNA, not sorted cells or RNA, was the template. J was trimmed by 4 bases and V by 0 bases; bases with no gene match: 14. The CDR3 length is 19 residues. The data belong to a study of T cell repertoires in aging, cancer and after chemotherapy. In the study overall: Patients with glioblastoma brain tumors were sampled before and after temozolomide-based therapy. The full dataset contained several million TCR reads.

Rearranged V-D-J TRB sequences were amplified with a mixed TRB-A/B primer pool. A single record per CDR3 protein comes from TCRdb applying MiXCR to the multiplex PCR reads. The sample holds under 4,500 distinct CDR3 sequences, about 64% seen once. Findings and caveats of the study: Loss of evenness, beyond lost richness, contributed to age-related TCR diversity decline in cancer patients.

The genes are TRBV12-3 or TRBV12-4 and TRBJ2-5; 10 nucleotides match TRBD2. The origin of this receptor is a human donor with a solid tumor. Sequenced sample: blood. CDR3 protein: CASSLAGSGGAGGRETQYF. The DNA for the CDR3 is TGTGCCAGCAGTTTAGCAGGGAGCGGGGGGGCTGGAGGGCGAGAGACCCAGTACTTC.